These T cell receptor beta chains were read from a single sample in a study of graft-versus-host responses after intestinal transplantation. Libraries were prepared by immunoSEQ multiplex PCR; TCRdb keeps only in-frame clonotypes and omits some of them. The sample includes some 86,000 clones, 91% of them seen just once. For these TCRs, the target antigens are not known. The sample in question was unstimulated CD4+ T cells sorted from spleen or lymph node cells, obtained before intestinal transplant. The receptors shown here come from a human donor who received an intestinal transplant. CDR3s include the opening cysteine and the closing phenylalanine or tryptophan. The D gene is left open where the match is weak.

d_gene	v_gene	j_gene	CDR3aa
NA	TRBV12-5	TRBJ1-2	CASGSGSSSGGYTF
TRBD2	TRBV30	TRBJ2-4	CAWSPLGLKNIQYF
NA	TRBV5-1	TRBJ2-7	CASSPGGQDYYEQYF
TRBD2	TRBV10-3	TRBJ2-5	CAISSSGGAETQYF
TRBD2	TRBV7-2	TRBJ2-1	CASSSLRLAGSYNEQFF
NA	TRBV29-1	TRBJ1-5	CSVGGGSNQPQHF
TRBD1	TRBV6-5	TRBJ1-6	CASSYSGQQDNSPLHF
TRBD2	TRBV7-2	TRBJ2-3	CASSYILPSGTDTQYF
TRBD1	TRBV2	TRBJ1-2	CASQGTVPGYTF
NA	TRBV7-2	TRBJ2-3	CASSSVGGGTSTDTQYF
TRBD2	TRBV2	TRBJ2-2	CASGGTSGPTGELFF
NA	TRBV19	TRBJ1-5	CASSDGRGRQPQHF
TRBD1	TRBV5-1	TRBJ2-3	CASSLEGQGATDTQYF
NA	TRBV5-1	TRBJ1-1	CASSLPGLRNTEAFF
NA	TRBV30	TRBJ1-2	CAWSVGDGYGYTF
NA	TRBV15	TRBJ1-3	CATSPTGGIGNTIYF
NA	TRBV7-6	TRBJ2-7	CASSLIRGDEQYF
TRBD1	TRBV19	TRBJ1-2	CASSSRAAGQGAEGYTF
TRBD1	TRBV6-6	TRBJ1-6	CASSSNPGQGGSPLHF
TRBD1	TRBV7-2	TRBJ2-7	CASSPLRDRGSYEQYF
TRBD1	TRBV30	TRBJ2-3	CAFGWGTATTDTQYF
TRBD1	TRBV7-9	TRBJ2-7	CASSTGTGLYLYAYEQYF
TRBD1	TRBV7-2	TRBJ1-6	CASSRDRAGSPLHF
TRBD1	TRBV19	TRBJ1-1	CASSIGTEYSEAFF
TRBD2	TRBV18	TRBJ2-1	CASSPRTSGFPYNEQFF
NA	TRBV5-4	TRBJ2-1	CASSLPGYNEQFF
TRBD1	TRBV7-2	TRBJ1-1	CASSWQGAEAFF
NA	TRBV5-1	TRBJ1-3	CASSLEGSLNTIYF
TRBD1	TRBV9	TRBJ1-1	CASSVAPGTGVGATEAFF
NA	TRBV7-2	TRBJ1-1	CASRKTGYRAFF
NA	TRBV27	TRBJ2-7	CASSLVGSYYEQYF
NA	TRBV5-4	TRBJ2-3	CASSFGGASTDTQYF
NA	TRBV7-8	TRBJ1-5	CASSLVLPGESNQPQHF
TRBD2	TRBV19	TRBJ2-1	CASSSGLYNEQFF
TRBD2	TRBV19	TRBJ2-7	CASSISATSGAGYEQYF
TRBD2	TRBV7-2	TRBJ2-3	CASSYLAGPSTDTQYF
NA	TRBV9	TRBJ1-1	CASSVDVGNTEAFF
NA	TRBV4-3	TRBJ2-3	CASSQVAGQDTQYF
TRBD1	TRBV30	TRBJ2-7	CAWSHRGEQYF
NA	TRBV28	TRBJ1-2	CASSSSSSSYGYTF
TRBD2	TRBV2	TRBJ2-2	CASRAGLAGEGGELFF
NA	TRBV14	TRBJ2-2	CASSQERGSGELFF
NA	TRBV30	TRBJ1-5	CAWSFEEYQPQHF
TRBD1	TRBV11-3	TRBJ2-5	CASSFRTGGQETQYF
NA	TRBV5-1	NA	CASSLAGSPSYEQYF
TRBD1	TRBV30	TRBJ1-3	CAWSVSRGDTIYF
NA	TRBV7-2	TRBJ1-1	CASSFSNTEAFF
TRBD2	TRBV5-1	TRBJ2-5	CASSLATSGGAGETQYF
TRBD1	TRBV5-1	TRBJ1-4	CASSFRTGSFKDEKLFF
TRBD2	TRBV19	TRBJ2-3	CASSIVGLAGSDTQYF
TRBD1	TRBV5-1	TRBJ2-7	CASSPLTGGAEQYF
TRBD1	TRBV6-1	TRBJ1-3	CASSRTGTGRNTIYF
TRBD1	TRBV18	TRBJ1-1	CASSPLLTGGTEAFF
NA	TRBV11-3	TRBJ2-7	CASSSIGSLYEQYF
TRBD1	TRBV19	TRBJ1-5	CASKLTGGLGQPQHF